This TCR beta chain was retrieved from a study of Graves' ophthalmopathy and Graves' hyperthyroidism. Whole-study findings and limits: Both an approximately 71% sensitivity and a roughly 75% specificity characterized the model's predictions of ophthalmopathy progression.

This clonotype was seen many times. Antigen specificity is unknown. The authors amplified TCR beta CDR3 regions from RNA transcripts. First-round RT-PCR with HTBI primers preceded a second-round multiplex PCR. TCRdb reprocessed the multiplex PCR reads with MiXCR, giving one entry per CDR3 protein. Found here are about 700,000 distinct CDR3 sequences, about 40% of them singletons; the top ten hold 3.3%. Pregnant or lactating patients and those with other autoimmune diseases or uncontrolled infections were excluded. The sequence derives from an adult man with Graves' ophthalmopathy. The sample consisted of peripheral blood.

CDR3 sequence (DNA): TGCAGCGTTCCCTCGGGCGCAATGAACACTGAAGCTTTCTTT. Translated: CSVPSGAMNTEAFF. This rearrangement joins TRBV29-1 to TRBJ1-1; no clear D gene. The CDR3 runs to 14 residues. V lost 5 bases and J 0 bases, leaving 13 bases between the germline ends. Germline V gives CDR1 SQVTM, CDR2 ANQGSEA. The full variable domain, rest sourced from reference TRBV29-1 and TRBJ1-1, is SAVISQKPSRDICQRGTSLTIQCQVDSQVTMMFWYRQQPGQSLTLIATANQGSEATYESGFVIDKFPISRPNLTFSTLTVSNMSPEDSSIYLCSVPSGAMNTEAFFGQGTRLTVV.